Listed here are 6 T cell receptor beta chains from one sample, sequenced in a study of blood T cell repertoires in COVID-19. Sequencing was performed with immunoSEQ multiplex PCR; in TCRdb, only in-frame clones are kept and a portion is missing. The sample has 200,000 to 300,000 clones; around 90% are singletons. Material: peripheral blood. All receptors derive from a young man with COVID-19, enrolled during active disease.

The chain is built from TRBV30 and TRBJ1-4; a weak D match, TRBD1 (6 bases). Between the trimmed V and J ends, which lost 0 bases and 8 bases, there was a span of 16 bases. CDR3 length: 15 residues. Germline V gene data show CDR1 as GTSNPN and CDR2 as SVGIG (reference sequence). In DNA, the CDR3 is TGTGCCTGGAGTGTAGAGGGGGTAGGCGGGGAAAAACTGTTTTTT. It yields the protein CAWSVEGVGGEKLFF. Looking up the rest from reference TRBV30 and TRBJ1-4 gives the full variable domain: SQTIHQWPATLVQPVGSPLSLECTVEGTSNPNLYWYRQAAGRGLQLLFYSVGIGQISSEVPQNLSASRPQDRQFILSSKKLLLSDSGFYLCAWSVEGVGGEKLFFGSGTQLSVL.

The gene calls are TRBV30 and TRBJ1-5; D uncertain. The CDR3 runs 13 residues. V was clipped by 2 bases and J by 7 bases, with 12 bases between them. Germline CDR1 GTSNPN, CDR2 SVGIG (reference sequence). CDR3 amino acids: CAWSTRWNQPQHF. In DNA form, the CDR3 reads TGTGCCTGGAGTACGAGGTGGAACCAGCCCCAGCATTTT.

V gene TRBV5-1 combines with J gene TRBJ2-2; 8 bases match TRBD2. The CDR3 runs 13 residues. Germline CDR1 reads SGHRS; CDR2 reads YFSETQ. The V and J ends lost 4 bases and 7 bases, in that order; junction bases with no gene match: 3. The CDR3 DNA sequence: TGCGCCAGCAGCCCGGGGGGGCTCGGGGAGCTGTTTTTT. Its translation is CASSPGGLGELFF.

This rearrangement joins TRBV30 to TRBJ1-1; D remains unclear. The V and J ends lost 4 bases and 0 bases respectively, with 6 bases between them. CDR3 length: 12 amino acids. The germline V gene has CDR1 GTSNPN and CDR2 SVGIG (reference sequence). Here the CDR3 DNA reads TGTGCCTGGATGTATGTGAACACTGAAGCTTTCTTT. As protein: CAWMYVNTEAFF.

The V gene is TRBV18, the J gene TRBJ2-1, with a weak D call TRBD2 (6 bases). Germline-derived CDR1 and CDR2 are KGHSH and LQKENI. With 3 bases removed from V and 4 bases from J, the gap between germline ends came to 10 bases. The CDR3 length is 14 residues. Here the CDR3 reads CASSPPGAYNEQFF. CDR3 nucleotides: TGTGCCAGCTCACCCCCGGGAGCTTACAATGAGCAGTTCTTC.

This sequence joins TRBV6-2 or TRBV6-3 and TRBJ2-5, with TRBD2 identical over 10 bases. Trimming cost V 5 bases and J 4 bases; bases outside gene matches: 4. From germline, CDR1 is MNHEY and CDR2 SVGEGT. The CDR3 contains 14 residues. The CDR3 DNA is TGTGCCAGCAGTAGCGGGGGGGCTGCAGAGACCCAGTACTTC. As protein: CASSSGGAAETQYF.